These 16 T cell receptor beta chains share one sample of origin, sequenced in a study of blood T cell repertoires in COVID-19. Profiled with immunoSEQ multiplex PCR; TCRdb holds only in-frame clones, not every one. This table holds approximately 250,000 clones, roughly 84% found once. Specimen: peripheral blood. These receptor sequences come from a woman in her thirties or forties who had recovered from COVID-19.

The chain joins TRBV2 to TRBJ2-2, with 7 bases aligning to TRBD1. Losses at the gene ends were 4 bases for V and 1 base for J; bases not matched to a gene: 0. CDR1 is SNHLY, CDR2 FYNNEI, per germline. The CDR3 loop spans 14 amino acids. CDR3 DNA sequence: TGTGCCAGCAGTGGGGACAGGAACACCGGGGAGCTGTTTTTT. It encodes CASSGDRNTGELFF.

This rearrangement joins TRBV7-9 to TRBJ1-2; 7 bases line up with TRBD1. CDR1 and CDR2 (germline): SEHNR, FQNEAQ (reference sequence). Trimming removed 1 base from V and 8 bases from J; junction bases left unmatched: 13. This CDR3 is 16 amino acids long. The CDR3 sequence is CASSLGGQNNIKGYTF. DNA of the CDR3: TGTGCCAGCAGCTTAGGGGGACAGAACAACATAAAAGGCTACACCTTC.

This clone appeared a few times. The sample contains more than one DNA sequence encoding this CDR3. The chain uses TRBV4-2 and TRBJ2-2, with D tentatively TRBD2 (6 bases). Trimming shortened V by 0 bases and J by 2 bases, and 13 bases separated the two germline ends. Germline V gene lookup returns CDR1 LGHNA and CDR2 YNFKEQ. The CDR3 is 17 residues long. CDR3 region: CASSQETGVGNTGELFF. CDR3 sequence (DNA): TGTGCCAGCAGCCAAGAAACGGGGGTCGGAAACACCGGGGAGCTGTTTTTT.

This clone was detected a few times. V is TRBV28 and J is TRBJ2-7; tentative D call: TRBD1 (6 bases). This CDR3 is built from 14 residues. V was cut by 3 bases and J by 3 bases, with 12 bases left in between. Germline CDR1 is MDHEN and CDR2 is SYDVKM. CDR3 loop: CASSFPGDHYEQYF. The CDR3 bases are TGTGCCAGCAGTTTTCCAGGGGATCACTACGAGCAGTACTTC. Full variable domain (rest looked up from reference TRBV28 and TRBJ2-7): DVKVTQSSRYLVKRTGEKVFLECVQDMDHENMFWYRQDPGLGLRLIYFSYDVKMKEKGDIPEGYSVSREKKERFSLILESASTNQTSMYLCASSFPGDHYEQYFGPGTRLTVT.

The chain has TRBV9 and TRBJ2-1, with 12 bases matching TRBD2. V dropped 6 bases and J dropped 7; count of bases not matched to a gene: 5. Germline CDR1 is SGDLS and CDR2 is YYNGEE. This CDR3 is built from 14 residues. CDR3 coding DNA: TGTGCCAGCACCACTAGCGGGGGGACGAATGAGCAGTTCTTC. It codes for CASTTSGGTNEQFF.

The sample holds many counts of this clone. The chain recombines TRBV5-4 with TRBJ1-2; the D gene is possibly TRBD1 (6 bases). The germline CDR1 and CDR2 sequences are SGHNT and YYREEE (reference sequence). Trimming pared 4 bases from V and 4 bases from J, leaving 11 bases between. The CDR3 length is 13 residues. CDR3 nucleotide sequence: TGTGCCAGCAGCCCGGACAGTAGCTATGGCTACACCTTC. Amino acid sequence: CASSPDSSYGYTF. The full variable domain, with the rest looked up from reference TRBV5-4 and TRBJ1-2, is ETGVTQSPTHLIKTRGQQVTLRCSSQSGHNTVSWYQQALGQGPQFIFQYYREEENGRGNFPPRFSGLQFPNYSSELNVNALELDDSALYLCASSPDSSYGYTFGSGTRLTVV.

V and J are TRBV7-9 and TRBJ1-2; no clear D gene. The CDR3 is made up of 13 amino acids. Trimming cost V 5 bases and J 5 bases, with 12 bases left between them. Germline V CDR1 and CDR2: SEHNR, FQNEAQ (reference sequence). CDR3 DNA sequence: TGTGCCAGCAGCCCCCCGTCAGAATATGGCTACACCTTC. Protein product: CASSPPSEYGYTF.

J is TRBJ1-5 and V is TRBV9; 7 nucleotides agree with TRBD1. Germline V gene lookup returns CDR1 SGDLS and CDR2 YYNGEE. The CDR3 is 15 amino acids. Unmatched junction bases numbered 8, after V lost 4 bases and J lost 4 bases. CDR3 amino acids: CASSQFGQANQPQHF. The CDR3 DNA sequence: TGTGCCAGCAGCCAATTTGGACAGGCGAATCAGCCCCAGCATTTT.

The rearrangement joins TRBV2 to TRBJ1-6; D uncertain. Trimming left V 5 bases short and J 9 bases short, with 5 bases between. From germline, CDR1 is SNHLY and CDR2 FYNNEI. The CDR3 runs to 11 residues. CDR3 in DNA: TGTGCCAGCAGTTTAATTTCACCCCTCCACTTT. Translation: CASSLISPLHF.

The V and J genes are TRBV7-9 and TRBJ2-1, with TRBD1 matching over 7 bases. CDR3 size: 15 residues. The V segment lost 10 bases and the J segment 5 bases; nucleotides outside the gene matches: 14. The V gene's germline CDR1 is SEHNR and CDR2 FQNEAQ (reference sequence). The CDR3 region is CAIWGQTDRNNEQFF. The CDR3 nucleotides read TGTGCCATTTGGGGACAGACCGACCGGAACAATGAGCAGTTCTTC. The full variable domain, completed using reference TRBV7-9 and TRBJ2-1, is DTGVSQNPRHKITKRGQNVTFRCDPISEHNRLYWYRQTLGQGPEFLTYFQNEAQLEKSRLLSDRFSAERPKGSFSTLEIQRTEQGDSAMYLCAIWGQTDRNNEQFFGPGTRLTVL.

J is TRBJ2-7 and V is TRBV2, with unresolved D. CDR3 length: 14 amino acids. The germline V gene has CDR1 SNHLY and CDR2 FYNNEI. Trimming pared 4 bases from V and 0 bases from J, leaving 10 bases between. CDR3 bases: TGTGCCAGCAGTGCAGCCAGGCGCTCCTACGAGCAGTACTTC. Translating gives CASSAARRSYEQYF.

The J gene is TRBJ2-1, the V gene TRBV5-1; tentatively, D is TRBD1 (6 bases). CDR1 is SGHRS and CDR2 is YFSETQ in the germline V gene. This CDR3 comprises 18 residues. V was pared by 6 bases and J by 6 bases, with 28 bases between. The CDR3 DNA sequence: TGCGCCAGCAATCCGGGACAAGGATCCCTATTCTCATTCAATGAGCAGTTCTTC. Protein: CASNPGQGSLFSFNEQFF. Combining the CDR3 with reference TRBV5-1 and TRBJ2-1 gives the whole variable domain KAGVTQTPRYLIKTRGQQVTLSCSPISGHRSVSWYQQTPGQGLQFLFEYFSETQRNKGNFPGRFSGRQFSNSRSEMNVSTLELGDSALYLCASNPGQGSLFSFNEQFFGPGTRLTVL.

This clone has more than one count but fewer than ten. The chain carries TRBV28 and TRBJ1-5, with D unresolved. Germline V gene sequence: CDR1 MDHEN, CDR2 SYDVKM. Trimming removed 5 bases at V and 1 base at J, with 18 bases between. The CDR3 totals 17 residues. The CDR3 nucleotides read TGTGCCAGCAGTCCCCGTGGTTCTTCGCGGAGCAATCAGCCCCAGCATTTT. This translates into CASSPRGSSRSNQPQHF.

The gene calls are TRBV7-8 and TRBJ2-1; 11 nucleotides match TRBD1. CDR3 size: 15 residues. Germline V CDR1 and CDR2: SGHVS, FQNEAQ. Trimming removed 3 bases from V and 10 bases from J; junction bases left unmatched: 8. For the CDR3, the DNA is TGTGCCAGCAGCTTTCCGGACAGGGGGCAGGGGGAGCAGTTCTTC. Residues: CASSFPDRGQGEQFF.

The V and J genes are TRBV6-5 and TRBJ2-1; 7 bases line up with TRBD2. Per the germline V gene, CDR1 is MNHEY and CDR2 is SVGAGI. The CDR3 contains 16 residues. Unmatched junction bases numbered 5, after V lost 0 bases and J lost 3 bases. Written as DNA, the CDR3 is TGTGCCAGCAGTTACTCCGCTAGCGGCAACTACAATGAGCAGTTCTTC. Translation: CASSYSASGNYNEQFF.

The chain has TRBV30 and TRBJ2-1; 15 bases agree with TRBD2. The germline V gene encodes CDR1 GTSNPN and CDR2 SVGIG (reference sequence). Unmatched junction bases numbered 3, after V lost 8 bases and J lost 1 base. The CDR3 extends over 15 amino acids. CDR3 amino acids: CARTSGGASYNEQFF. CDR3 DNA: TGTGCCAGGACTAGCGGGGGGGCTTCCTACAATGAGCAGTTCTTC.